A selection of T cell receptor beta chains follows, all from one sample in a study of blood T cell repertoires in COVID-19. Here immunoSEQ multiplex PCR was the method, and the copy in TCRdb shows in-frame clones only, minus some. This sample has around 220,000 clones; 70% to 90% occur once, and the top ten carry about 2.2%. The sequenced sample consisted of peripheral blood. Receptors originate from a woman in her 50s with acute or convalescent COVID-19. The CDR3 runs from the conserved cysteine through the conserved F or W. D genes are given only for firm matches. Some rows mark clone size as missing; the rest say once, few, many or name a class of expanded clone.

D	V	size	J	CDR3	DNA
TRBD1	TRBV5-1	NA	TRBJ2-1	CASSLTGGDGNEQFF	TGCGCCAGCAGCTTGACAGGGGGCGATGGCAATGAGCAGTTCTTC
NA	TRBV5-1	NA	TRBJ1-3	CASSPESSGNTIYF	TGCGCCAGCAGCCCTGAGAGCTCTGGAAACACCATATATTTT
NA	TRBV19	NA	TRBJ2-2	CATRVPNTGELFF	TGTGCCACTCGAGTCCCGAACACCGGGGAGCTGTTTTTT
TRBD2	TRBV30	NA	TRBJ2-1	CACAPGLAGLEEQFF	TGTGCCTGCGCCCCAGGGCTAGCGGGGTTGGAGGAGCAGTTCTTC
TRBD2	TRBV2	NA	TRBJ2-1	CASSIAGVSYNEQFF	TGTGCCAGCAGTATAGCGGGAGTTTCCTACAATGAGCAGTTCTTC
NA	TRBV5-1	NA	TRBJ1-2	CASSLEGQGNGYTF	TGCGCCAGCAGCTTGGAAGGGCAGGGCAATGGCTACACCTTC
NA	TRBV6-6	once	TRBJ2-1	CASSRDSHSYNEQFF	TGTGCCAGCAGTCGAGACAGCCACTCCTACAATGAGCAGTTCTTC
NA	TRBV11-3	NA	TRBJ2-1	CASSPRTVPQFF	TGTGCCAGCAGCCCCAGGACAGTACCGCAGTTCTTC
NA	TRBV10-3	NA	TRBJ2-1	CAISGGVDNEQFF	TGTGCCATCAGTGGGGGGGTGGACAATGAGCAGTTCTTC
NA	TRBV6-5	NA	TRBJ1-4	CASSYLGREKLFF	TGTGCCAGCAGTTACTTGGGGCGTGAAAAACTGTTTTTT
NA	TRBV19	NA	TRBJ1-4	CASSIQGTEKLFF	TGTGCCAGTAGTATTCAGGGTACCGAAAAACTGTTTTTT
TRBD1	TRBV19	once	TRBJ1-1	CASGTGGPNTEAFF	TGTGCCAGTGGGACAGGGGGACCGAACACTGAAGCTTTCTTT
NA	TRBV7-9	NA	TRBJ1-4	CASSLDGAPTNEKLFF	TGTGCCAGCAGCTTAGATGGGGCTCCAACTAATGAAAAACTGTTTTTT
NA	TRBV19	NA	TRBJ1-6	CASSIGQHYNSPLHF	TGTGCCAGTAGTATTGGACAGCACTATAATTCACCCCTCCACTTT
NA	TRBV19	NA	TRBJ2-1	CASSTGTPTYNEQFF	TGTGCCAGTAGCACGGGGACTCCGACCTACAATGAGCAGTTCTTC
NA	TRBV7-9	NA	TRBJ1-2	CASSLGWGGADGYTF	TGTGCCAGCAGCTTAGGCTGGGGAGGGGCGGATGGCTACACCTTC
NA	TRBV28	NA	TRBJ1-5	CASSGGSNQPQHF	TGTGCCAGCAGCGGGGGAAGCAATCAGCCCCAGCATTTT
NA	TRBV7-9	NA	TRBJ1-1	CASSLREGREAFF	TGTGCCAGCAGCTTACGAGAGGGCAGGGAAGCTTTCTTT
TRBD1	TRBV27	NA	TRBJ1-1	CASSPGTESNTEAFF	TGTGCCAGCAGTCCCGGGACAGAATCGAACACTGAAGCTTTCTTT
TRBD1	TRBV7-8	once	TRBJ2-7	CASSGPGTGSYEQYF	TGTGCCAGCAGCGGCCCCGGGACAGGGTCCTACGAGCAGTACTTC
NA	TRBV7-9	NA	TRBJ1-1	CASSPRLGNENTEAFF	TGTGCCAGCAGCCCCCGGTTGGGCAATGAGAACACTGAAGCTTTCTTT
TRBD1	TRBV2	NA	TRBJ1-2	CASRGTGSYGYTF	TGTGCCAGCAGGGGGACAGGGTCTTATGGCTACACCTTC
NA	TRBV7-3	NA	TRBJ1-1	CASSSRSAFF	TGTGCCAGCAGCTCCAGGTCGGCTTTCTTT
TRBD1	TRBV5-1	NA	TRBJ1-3	CASSLRSGTGTGNTIYF	TGCGCCAGCAGCTTGAGGTCAGGGACAGGGACTGGAAACACCATATATTTT
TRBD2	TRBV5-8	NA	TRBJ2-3	CASSLDIPSGGATDTQYF	TGTGCCAGCAGCTTGGATATCCCTAGCGGGGGGGCCACAGATACGCAGTATTTT
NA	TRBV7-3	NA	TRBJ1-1	CASSADGESTEAFF	TGTGCCAGCAGCGCTGATGGGGAGAGCACTGAAGCTTTCTTT
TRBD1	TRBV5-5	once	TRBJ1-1	CASSPQGENTEAFF	TGTGCCAGCAGCCCACAGGGGGAGAACACTGAAGCTTTCTTT
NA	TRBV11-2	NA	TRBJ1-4	CASRRGTNEKLFF	TGTGCCAGCAGACGGGGGACGAATGAAAAACTGTTTTTT
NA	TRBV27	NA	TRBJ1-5	CASTSLRDINQPQHF	TGTGCCAGCACCTCACTCCGGGACATTAATCAGCCCCAGCATTTT
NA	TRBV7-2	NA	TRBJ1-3	CASSLSMRSGNTIYF	TGTGCCAGCAGCTTATCCATGCGCTCTGGAAACACCATATATTTT
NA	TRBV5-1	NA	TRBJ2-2	CASSFIDGELFF	TGCGCCAGCAGCTTTATAGACGGGGAGCTGTTTTTT
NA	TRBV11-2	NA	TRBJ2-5	CASSFQGPRETQYF	TGTGCCAGCAGCTTCCAGGGGCCTAGGGAGACCCAGTACTTC
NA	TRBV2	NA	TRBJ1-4	CASSETRANEKLFF	TGTGCCAGCAGTGAAACGAGAGCCAATGAAAAACTGTTTTTT
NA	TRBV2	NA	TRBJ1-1	CASTLGTSTEAFF	TGTGCCAGCACGCTTGGGACAAGCACTGAAGCTTTCTTT
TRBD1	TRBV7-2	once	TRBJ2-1	CASSWGTGANNEQFF	TGTGCCAGCAGCTGGGGGACAGGGGCGAACAATGAGCAGTTCTTC
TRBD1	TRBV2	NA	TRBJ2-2	CASSTQGASNTGELFF	TGTGCCAGCAGTACCCAGGGGGCGTCGAACACCGGGGAGCTGTTTTTT
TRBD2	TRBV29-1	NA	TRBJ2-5	CSVLTSGETQYF	TGCAGCGTGTTGACTAGCGGGGAGACCCAGTACTTC
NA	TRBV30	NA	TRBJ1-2	CAWSGTYGYTF	TGTGCCTGGAGTGGAACTTATGGCTACACCTTC
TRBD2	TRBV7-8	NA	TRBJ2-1	CASSTLWTSGRAWNLYNEQFF	TGTGCCAGCAGCACCCTTTGGACTAGCGGGAGGGCATGGAACCTCTACAATGAGCAGTTCTTC
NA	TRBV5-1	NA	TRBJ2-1	CASSLIANTGNEQFF	TGCGCCAGCAGCTTAATAGCGAACACCGGAAATGAGCAGTTCTTC
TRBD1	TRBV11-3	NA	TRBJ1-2	CASSLRGLRGYTF	TGTGCCAGCAGCCTCAGGGGGCTCCGGGGCTACACCTTC
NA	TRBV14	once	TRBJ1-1	CASSQERQGNTEAFF	TGTGCCAGCAGCCAAGAAAGGCAGGGGAACACTGAAGCTTTCTTT
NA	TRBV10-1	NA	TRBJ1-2	CASSDSTGFGYTF	TGCGCCAGCAGTGACTCAACGGGTTTTGGCTACACCTTC
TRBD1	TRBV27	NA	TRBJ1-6	CASSSGTGEDSPLHF	TGTGCCAGCAGTTCTGGGACAGGGGAAGACTCACCCCTCCACTTT
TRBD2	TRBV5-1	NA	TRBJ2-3	CASQEVLLAGPTDTQYF	TGCGCCAGCCAAGAGGTCCTGTTAGCGGGGCCCACAGATACGCAGTATTTT
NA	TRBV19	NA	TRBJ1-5	CASSFYMQAGNQPQHF	TGTGCCAGTAGTTTTTATATGCAGGCCGGCAATCAGCCCCAGCATTTT
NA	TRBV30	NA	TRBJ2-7	CAWRRTTGGVYEQYF	TGTGCCTGGAGGCGGACAACAGGGGGGGTCTACGAGCAGTACTTC
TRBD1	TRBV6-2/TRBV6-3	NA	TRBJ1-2	CASSYDHYRGRGYTF	TGTGCCAGCAGTTACGACCACTACAGGGGTCGCGGCTACACCTTC
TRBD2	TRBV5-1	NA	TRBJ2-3	CASSSIAGGTDTQYF	TGCGCCAGCAGCTCTATAGCGGGGGGCACAGATACGCAGTATTTT
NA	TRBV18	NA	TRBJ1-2	CASSPGDGYTF	TGTGCCAGCTCACCAGGAGATGGCTACACCTTC
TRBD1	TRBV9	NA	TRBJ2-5	CASSPRRGLQETQYF	TGTGCCAGCAGCCCCCGCAGGGGGCTCCAAGAGACCCAGTACTTC
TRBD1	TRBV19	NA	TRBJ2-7	CASSKGQGTYEQYF	TGTGCCAGTAGTAAGGGACAGGGGACCTACGAGCAGTACTTC
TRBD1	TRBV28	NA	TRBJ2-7	CASSLWETGDTYEQYF	TGTGCCAGCAGTTTATGGGAGACAGGGGACACCTACGAGCAGTACTTC
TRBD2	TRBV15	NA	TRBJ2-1	CATSRDRSTSGSDEQFF	TGTGCCACCAGCAGAGATCGGTCGACTAGCGGGAGCGATGAGCAGTTCTTC
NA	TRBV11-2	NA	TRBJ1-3	CASSLGGGNTIYF	TGTGCCAGCAGCTTAGGCGGAGGAAACACCATATATTTT
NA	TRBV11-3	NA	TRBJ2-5	CASSLAGGHQETQYF	TGTGCCAGCAGCTTAGCCGGGGGGCACCAAGAGACCCAGTACTTC
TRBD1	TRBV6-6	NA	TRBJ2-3	CASSYLGQDTDTQYF	TGTGCCAGCAGTTACCTGGGACAGGACACAGATACGCAGTATTTT
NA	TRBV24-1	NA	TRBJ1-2	CATSDLLGSRGYTF	TGTGCCACCAGTGATTTATTAGGTTCGAGGGGCTACACCTTC